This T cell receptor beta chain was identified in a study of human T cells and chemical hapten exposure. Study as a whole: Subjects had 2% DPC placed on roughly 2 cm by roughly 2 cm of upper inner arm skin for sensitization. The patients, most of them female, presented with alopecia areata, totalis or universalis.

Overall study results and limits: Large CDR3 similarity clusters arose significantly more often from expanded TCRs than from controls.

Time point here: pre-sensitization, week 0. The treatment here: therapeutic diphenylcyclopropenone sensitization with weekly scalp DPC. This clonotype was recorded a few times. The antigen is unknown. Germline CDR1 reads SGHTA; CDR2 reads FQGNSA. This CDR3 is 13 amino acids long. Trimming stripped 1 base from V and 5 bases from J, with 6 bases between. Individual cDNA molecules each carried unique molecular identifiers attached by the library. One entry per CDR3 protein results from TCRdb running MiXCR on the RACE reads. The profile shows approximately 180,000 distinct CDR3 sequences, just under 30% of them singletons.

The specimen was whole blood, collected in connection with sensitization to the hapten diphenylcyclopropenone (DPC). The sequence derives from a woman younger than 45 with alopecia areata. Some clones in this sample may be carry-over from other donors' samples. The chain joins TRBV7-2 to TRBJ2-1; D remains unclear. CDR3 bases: TGTGCCAGCAGCTTAGAGATGCACAATGAGCAGTTCTTC. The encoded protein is CASSLEMHNEQFF.